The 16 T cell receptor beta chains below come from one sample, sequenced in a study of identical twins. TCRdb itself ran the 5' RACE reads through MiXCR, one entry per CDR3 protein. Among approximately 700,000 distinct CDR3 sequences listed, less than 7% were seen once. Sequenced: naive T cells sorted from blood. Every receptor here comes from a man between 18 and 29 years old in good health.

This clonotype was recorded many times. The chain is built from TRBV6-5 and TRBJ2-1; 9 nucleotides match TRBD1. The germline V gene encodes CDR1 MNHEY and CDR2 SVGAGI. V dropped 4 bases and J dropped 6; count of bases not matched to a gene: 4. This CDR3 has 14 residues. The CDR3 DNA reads TGTGCCAGCAGTTCCAGGACAGGGGTCAATGAGCAGTTCTTC. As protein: CASSSRTGVNEQFF.

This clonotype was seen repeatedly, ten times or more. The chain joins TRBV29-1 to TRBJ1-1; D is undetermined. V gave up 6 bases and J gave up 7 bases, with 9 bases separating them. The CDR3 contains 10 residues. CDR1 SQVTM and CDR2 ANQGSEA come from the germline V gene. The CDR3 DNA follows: TGCAGCGTCGGCCTGAATGAAGCTTTCTTT. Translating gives CSVGLNEAFF.

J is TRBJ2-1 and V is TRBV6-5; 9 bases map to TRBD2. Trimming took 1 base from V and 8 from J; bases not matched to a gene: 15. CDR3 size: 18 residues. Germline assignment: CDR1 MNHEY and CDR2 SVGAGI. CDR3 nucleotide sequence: TGTGCCAGCAGTTACTTGGGACGGGCGGGAGGGAAAATTTATGAGCAGTTCTTC. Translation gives CASSYLGRAGGKIYEQFF.

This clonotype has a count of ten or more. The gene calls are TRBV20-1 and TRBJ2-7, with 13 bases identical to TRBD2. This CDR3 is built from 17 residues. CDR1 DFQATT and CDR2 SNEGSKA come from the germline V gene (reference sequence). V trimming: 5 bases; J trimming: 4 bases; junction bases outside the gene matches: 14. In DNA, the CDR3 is TGCAGTGCTGTCGACAGGGGGGGACTAGCGGGATTATACGAGCAGTACTTC. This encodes CSAVDRGGLAGLYEQYF.

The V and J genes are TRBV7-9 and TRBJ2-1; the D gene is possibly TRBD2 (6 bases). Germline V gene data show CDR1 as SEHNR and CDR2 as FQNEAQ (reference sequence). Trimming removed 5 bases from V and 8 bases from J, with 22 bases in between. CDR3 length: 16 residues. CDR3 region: CASSPDSGTLIDEQFF. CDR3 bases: TGTGCCAGCAGCCCTGACTCCGGGACTCTCATCGATGAGCAGTTCTTC.

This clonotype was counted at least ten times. The DNA for the CDR3 is TGCAGCCTGACAGGGGAGAACACAGATACGCAGTATTTT. Its translation: CSLTGENTDTQYF. The rearrangement links TRBV29-1 to TRBJ2-3; 8 positions agree with TRBD1. Germline CDR1 and CDR2: SQVTM and ANQGSEA. V dropped 8 bases and J dropped 2; count of bases not matched to a gene: 6. This CDR3 has 13 residues.

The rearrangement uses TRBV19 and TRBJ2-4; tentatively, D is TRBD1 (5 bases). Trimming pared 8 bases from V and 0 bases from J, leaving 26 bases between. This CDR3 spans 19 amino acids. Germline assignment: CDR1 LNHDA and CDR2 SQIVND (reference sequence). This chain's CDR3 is CASRLSQGWVLLAKNIQYF. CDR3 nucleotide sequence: TGTGCCAGTCGGCTGTCTCAGGGTTGGGTCCTCCTAGCCAAAAACATTCAGTACTTC.

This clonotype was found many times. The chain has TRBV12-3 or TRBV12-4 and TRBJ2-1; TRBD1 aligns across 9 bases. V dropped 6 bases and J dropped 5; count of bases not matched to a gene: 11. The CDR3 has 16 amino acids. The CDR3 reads CASSPLRDREHNEQFF. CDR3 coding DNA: TGTGCCAGCAGCCCTCTCCGGGACAGGGAACACAATGAGCAGTTCTTC.

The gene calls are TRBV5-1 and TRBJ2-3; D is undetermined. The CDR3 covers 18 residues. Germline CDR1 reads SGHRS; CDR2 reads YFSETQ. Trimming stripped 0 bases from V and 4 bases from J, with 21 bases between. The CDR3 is CASSLEVYGYGPPDTQYF. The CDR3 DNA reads TGCGCCAGCAGCTTGGAGGTTTACGGGTATGGGCCCCCAGATACGCAGTATTTT.

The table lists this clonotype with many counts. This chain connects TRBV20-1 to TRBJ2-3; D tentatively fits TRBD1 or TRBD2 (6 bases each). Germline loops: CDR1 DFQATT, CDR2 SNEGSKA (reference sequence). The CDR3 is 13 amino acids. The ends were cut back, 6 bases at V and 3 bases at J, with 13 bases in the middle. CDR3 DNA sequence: TGCAGTGCAAAACTAGGGGGGACAGATACGCAGTATTTT. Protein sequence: CSAKLGGTDTQYF.

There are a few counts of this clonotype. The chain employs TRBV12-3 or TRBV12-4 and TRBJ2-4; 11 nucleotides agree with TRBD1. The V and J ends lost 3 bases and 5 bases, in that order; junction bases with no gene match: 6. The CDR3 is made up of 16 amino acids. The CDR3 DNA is TGTGCCAGCAGTTTGGGTTGGACAGGGGGCCAAAACATTCAGTACTTC. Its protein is CASSLGWTGGQNIQYF.

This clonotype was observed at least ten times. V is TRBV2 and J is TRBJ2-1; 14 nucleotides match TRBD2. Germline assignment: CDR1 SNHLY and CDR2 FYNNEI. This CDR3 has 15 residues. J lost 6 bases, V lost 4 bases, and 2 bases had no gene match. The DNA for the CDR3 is TGTGCCAGCAGTGGACTAGCGGGAGGGCCCAATGAGCAGTTCTTC. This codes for CASSGLAGGPNEQFF.

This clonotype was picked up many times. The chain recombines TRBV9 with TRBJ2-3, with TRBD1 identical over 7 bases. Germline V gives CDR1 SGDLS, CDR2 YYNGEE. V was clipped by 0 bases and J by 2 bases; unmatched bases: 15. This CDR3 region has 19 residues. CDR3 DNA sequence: TGTGCCAGCAGCGTAGCGAAGGGGGCACGAAGGGGAGACACAGATACGCAGTATTTT. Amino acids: CASSVAKGARRGDTDTQYF. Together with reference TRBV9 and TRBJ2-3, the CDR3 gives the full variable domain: DSGVTQTPKHLITATGQRVTLRCSPRSGDLSVYWYQQSLDQGLQFLIQYYNGEERAKGNILERFSAQQFPDLHSELNLSSLELGDSALYFCASSVAKGARRGDTDTQYFGPGTRLTVL.

The CDR3 DNA is TGTGCCAGCAGTGGTTCGGTAAGCGGCACTGAAGCTTTCTTT. Residues: CASSGSVSGTEAFF. The chain links TRBV25-1 to TRBJ1-1; no firm D call. Germline assignment: CDR1 MGHDK and CDR2 SYGVNS. The germline V and J ends were trimmed by 4 bases and 4 bases, with 13 bases remaining between them. The CDR3 contains 14 residues.

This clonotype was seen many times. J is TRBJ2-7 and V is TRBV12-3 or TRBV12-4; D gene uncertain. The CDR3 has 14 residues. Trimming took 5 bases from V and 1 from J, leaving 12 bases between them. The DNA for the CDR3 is TGTGCCAGCAGTAGAACAGCAAGTTCCTACGAGCAGTACTTC. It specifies CASSRTASSYEQYF.

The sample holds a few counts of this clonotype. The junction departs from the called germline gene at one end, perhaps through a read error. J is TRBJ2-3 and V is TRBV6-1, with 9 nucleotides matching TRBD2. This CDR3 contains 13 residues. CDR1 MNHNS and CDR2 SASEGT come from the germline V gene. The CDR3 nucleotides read TGTGCCAGCAGCCCCAACGGGCGGGAGGGCTTTTCTTTT. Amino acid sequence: CASSPNGREGFSF.